Presented here are 16 T cell receptor beta chains from one specimen sequenced in a study of control samples from healthy donors and cancer patients. Profiling relied on immunoSEQ multiplex PCR, and the TCRdb table lists in-frame clones only, not all of them. In the table there are more than 95,000 clones, more than 80% of which are singletons. Sequencing input: PBMCs. The receptors come from a woman aged 45-60 years with colorectal cancer.

This chain uses TRBV29-1 with TRBJ2-7; either TRBD1 or TRBD2 may supply D (5 bases each). This CDR3 comprises 13 residues. V was shortened by 3 bases and J by 6 bases, with 15 bases between the two germline ends. Germline CDR1 reads SQVTM; CDR2 reads ANQGSEA. DNA of the CDR3: TGCAGCGTTGATGGGGGACCACCGCCCGAGCAGTACTTC. It yields the protein CSVDGGPPPEQYF.

The chain is built from TRBV28 and TRBJ2-3; D is uncertain. Between the trimmed V and J ends, which lost 1 base and 4 bases, there was a span of 6 bases. Germline V gene sequence: CDR1 MDHEN, CDR2 SYDVKM. The CDR3 runs to 13 residues. The CDR3 reads CASSLSEADTQYF. DNA of the CDR3: TGTGCCAGCAGTTTATCTGAGGCAGATACGCAGTATTTT.

V and J are TRBV28 and TRBJ2-3; D might be TRBD2 (6 bases). The germline V gene encodes CDR1 MDHEN and CDR2 SYDVKM. The CDR3 sequence is 18 residues long. Deletions cut 3 bases from V and 1 base from J, with 20 bases between. The CDR3 loop is CASSFREILSGGTDTQYF. The CDR3 region has the DNA TGTGCCAGCAGTTTCCGGGAGATACTAAGCGGAGGCACAGATACGCAGTATTTT.

V gene TRBV19 combines with J gene TRBJ1-5; no definite D call. This CDR3 has 19 residues. Trimming left V 0 bases short and J 0 bases short, with 18 bases between. Germline loops: CDR1 LNHDA, CDR2 SQIVND (reference sequence). The CDR3 DNA is TGTGCCAGTAGTATAGATCGAGGGTCGGAGGGCTATAGCAATCAGCCCCAGCATTTT. Translation gives CASSIDRGSEGYSNQPQHF. The full variable domain, with the rest looked up from reference TRBV19 and TRBJ1-5, is DGGITQSPKYLFRKEGQNVTLSCEQNLNHDAMYWYRQDPGQGLRLIYYSQIVNDFQKGDIAEGYSVSREKKESFPLTVTSAQKNPTAFYLCASSIDRGSEGYSNQPQHFGDGTRLSIL.

V and J are TRBV7-8 and TRBJ1-2; 9 positions agree with TRBD1. J lost 4 bases, V lost 6 bases, and 3 bases had no gene match. This CDR3 spans 13 amino acids. CDR1 and CDR2 from the germline V gene are SGHVS and FQNEAQ. The CDR3 region is CASRQGQGYGYTF. DNA for the CDR3: TGTGCCAGCAGACAGGGACAGGGCTATGGCTACACCTTC. Based on the CDR3 plus reference TRBV7-8 and TRBJ1-2, the full variable domain is GAGVSQSPRYKVAKRGQDVALRCDPISGHVSLFWYQQALGQGPEFLTYFQNEAQLDKSGLPSDRFFAERPEGSVSTLKIQRTQQEDSAVYLCASRQGQGYGYTFGSGTRLTVV.

This chain joins TRBV25-1 and TRBJ1-1; no firm D call. V shed 0 bases and J shed 1 base, with 18 bases lying between them. Germline V lookup: CDR1 MGHDK, CDR2 SYGVNS. The CDR3 consists of 18 residues. DNA of the CDR3: TGTGCCAGCAGTGAATATTCTGAGGACCGAAAAGAGAACACTGAAGCTTTCTTT. It yields the protein CASSEYSEDRKENTEAFF.

The rearrangement uses TRBV19 and TRBJ2-3; 8 positions agree with TRBD1. After removal of 7 bases from V and 4 bases from J, the junction contained 4 bases not matched to a gene. The CDR3 loop spans 13 amino acids. Germline V gene sequence: CDR1 LNHDA, CDR2 SQIVND (reference sequence). This CDR3 reads CASNRGNADTQYF. The CDR3 DNA sequence: TGTGCCAGTAACAGGGGGAACGCAGATACGCAGTATTTT.

The chain combines TRBV2 with TRBJ2-1; 9 nucleotides line up with TRBD2. Germline V gene lookup returns CDR1 SNHLY and CDR2 FYNNEI. After removal of 4 bases from V and 3 bases from J, the junction contained 7 bases not matched to a gene. The CDR3 is 16 amino acids. CDR3 protein: CASSGLAGNVYNEQFF. The DNA of the CDR3 is TGTGCCAGCAGTGGGCTAGCGGGGAATGTCTACAATGAGCAGTTCTTC.

The CDR3 is CASSVRHLGQGGFQFF. In DNA, the CDR3 is TGTGCCAGTAGTGTCCGGCACTTAGGACAGGGAGGGTTTCAGTTCTTC. The chain employs TRBV19 and TRBJ2-1; D is possibly TRBD1 (8 bases). Germline V gene sequence: CDR1 LNHDA, CDR2 SQIVND (reference sequence). This CDR3 is built from 16 residues. The V end was cut by 5 bases, the J end by 13 bases, with 27 bases between.

The J gene is TRBJ2-2, the V gene TRBV5-1; D possibly corresponds to TRBD2 (5 bases). CDR1 is SGHRS, CDR2 YFSETQ, per germline. The ends were cut back, 0 bases at V and 5 bases at J, with 17 bases in the middle. The CDR3 loop spans 17 amino acids. The CDR3 DNA reads TGCGCCAGCAGCTTGGCCATTGGGAGCCGAGGGACCGGGGAGCTGTTTTTT. Its protein is CASSLAIGSRGTGELFF.

The chain joins TRBV7-6 to TRBJ1-1, with no clear D. Germline V gives CDR1 SGHVS, CDR2 FNYEAQ. The CDR3 contains 16 residues. Between the trimmed V and J ends, which lost 5 bases and 0 bases, there was a span of 16 bases. CDR3 DNA sequence: TGTGCCAGCAGCCTATATGAAGGGTCTTTGAACACTGAAGCTTTCTTT. Translation gives CASSLYEGSLNTEAFF.

This chain joins TRBV11-2 and TRBJ2-3; D not certain. The CDR3 covers 13 residues. Germline V gene data show CDR1 as SGHAT and CDR2 as FQNNGV. V was cut by 4 bases and J by 6 bases, with 11 bases left in between. The CDR3 sequence: CASSSVLLDTQYF. Here the CDR3 DNA reads TGTGCCAGCAGCTCCGTTTTATTGGATACGCAGTATTTT. Looking up the rest from reference TRBV11-2 and TRBJ2-3 gives the full variable domain: EAGVAQSPRYKIIEKRQSVAFWCNPISGHATLYWYQQILGQGPKLLIQFQNNGVVDDSQLPKDRFSAERLKGVDSTLKIQPAKLEDSAVYLCASSSVLLDTQYFGPGTRLTVL.

This clone was seen only once. Other DNA sequences in the sample encode the same CDR3. The chain joins TRBV7-9 to TRBJ2-2; 14 bases are a match to TRBD2. Germline V gene sequence: CDR1 SEHNR, CDR2 FQNEAQ (reference sequence). With 5 bases clipped from V and 4 bases from J, the junction kept 3 bases outside the gene matches. This CDR3 has 16 residues. Written as DNA, the CDR3 is TGTGCCAGCAGCCTGGGACTAGCGGGAGCCACCGGGGAGCTGTTTTTT. As protein: CASSLGLAGATGELFF.

The chain is built from TRBV3-1 (or the pseudogene TRBV3-2) and TRBJ1-2; TRBD1 matches 10 bases. V dropped 4 bases and J dropped 5; count of bases not matched to a gene: 4. This CDR3 is built from 14 residues. Germline CDR1 reads LGHDT; CDR2 reads YNNKEL (reference sequence). The CDR3 nucleotides are TGTGCCAGCAGCCCCGGGACAGGGGTTTATGGCTACACCTTC. Translated: CASSPGTGVYGYTF.

The chain is built from TRBV6-5 and TRBJ2-4; the D is unclear. This CDR3 is built from 12 residues. Germline CDR1 and CDR2: MNHEY and SVGAGI. The ends were cut back, 5 bases at V and 12 bases at J, with 14 bases in the middle. The CDR3 nucleotides read TGTGCCAGCAGTAATATGGGAACGAATCAGTACTTC. Translated: CASSNMGTNQYF.

This rearrangement joins TRBV6-5 to TRBJ2-4; tentatively, D is TRBD2 (6 bases). The V gene's germline CDR1 is MNHEY and CDR2 SVGAGI. The V end was cut by 2 bases, the J end by 2 bases, with 10 bases between. This CDR3 has 15 residues. CDR3 amino acids: CASSYKLATKNIQYF. CDR3 in DNA: TGTGCCAGCAGTTACAAACTAGCAACCAAAAACATTCAGTACTTC.